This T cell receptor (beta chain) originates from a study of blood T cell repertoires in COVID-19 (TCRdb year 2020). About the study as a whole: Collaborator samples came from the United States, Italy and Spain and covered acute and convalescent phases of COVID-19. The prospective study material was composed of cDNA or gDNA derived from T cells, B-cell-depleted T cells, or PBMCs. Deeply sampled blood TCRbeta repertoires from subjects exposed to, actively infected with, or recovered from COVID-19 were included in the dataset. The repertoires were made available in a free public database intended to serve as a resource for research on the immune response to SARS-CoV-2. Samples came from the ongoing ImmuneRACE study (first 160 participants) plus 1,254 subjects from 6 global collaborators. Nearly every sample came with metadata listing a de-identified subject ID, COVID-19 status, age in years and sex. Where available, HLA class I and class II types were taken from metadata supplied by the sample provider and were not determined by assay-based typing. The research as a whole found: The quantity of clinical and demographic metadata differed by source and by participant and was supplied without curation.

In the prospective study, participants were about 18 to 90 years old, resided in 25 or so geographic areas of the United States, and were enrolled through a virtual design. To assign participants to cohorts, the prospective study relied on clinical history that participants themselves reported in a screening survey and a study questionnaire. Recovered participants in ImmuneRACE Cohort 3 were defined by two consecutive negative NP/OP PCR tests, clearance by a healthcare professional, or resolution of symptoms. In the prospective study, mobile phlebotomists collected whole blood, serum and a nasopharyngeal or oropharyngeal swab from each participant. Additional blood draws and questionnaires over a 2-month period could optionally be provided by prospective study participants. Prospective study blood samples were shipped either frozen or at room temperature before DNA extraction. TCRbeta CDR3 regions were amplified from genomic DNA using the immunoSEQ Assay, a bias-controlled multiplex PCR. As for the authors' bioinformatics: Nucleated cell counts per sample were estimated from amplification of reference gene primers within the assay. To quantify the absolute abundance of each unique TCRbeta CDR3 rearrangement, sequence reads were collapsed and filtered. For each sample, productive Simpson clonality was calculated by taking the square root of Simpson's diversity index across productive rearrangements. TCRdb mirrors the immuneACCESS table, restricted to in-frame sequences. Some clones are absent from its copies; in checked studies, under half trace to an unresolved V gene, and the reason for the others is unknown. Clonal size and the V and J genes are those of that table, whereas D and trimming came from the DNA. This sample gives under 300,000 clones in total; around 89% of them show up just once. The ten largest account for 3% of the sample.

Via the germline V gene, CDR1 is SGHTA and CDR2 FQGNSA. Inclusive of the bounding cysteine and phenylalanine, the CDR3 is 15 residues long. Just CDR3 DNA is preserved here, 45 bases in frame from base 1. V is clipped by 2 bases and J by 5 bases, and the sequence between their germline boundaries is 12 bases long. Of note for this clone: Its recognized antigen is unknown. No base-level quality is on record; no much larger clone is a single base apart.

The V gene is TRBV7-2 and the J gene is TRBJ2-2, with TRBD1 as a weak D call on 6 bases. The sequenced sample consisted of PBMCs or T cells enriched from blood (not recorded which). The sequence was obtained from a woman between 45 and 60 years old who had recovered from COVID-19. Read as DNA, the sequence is TGTGCCAGCAGCTTATTAAGGACAGTGACCGGGGAGCTGTTTTTT. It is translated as CASSLLRTVTGELFF.